This TCR beta chain was retrieved from a study of cytomegalovirus exposure and HLA in healthy donors. The V end was cut by 5 bases, the J end by 8 bases, with 21 bases between. CDR3 length: 16 amino acids. CDR1 and CDR2 from the germline V gene are MNHEY and SMNVEV (reference sequence). Primers for the PCR totalled 60 Vbeta and 13 Jbeta. Authors' processing steps: It was a later analysis that counted roughly 79 million unique TCR beta chains, of which 9.5 million to 14 million were shared. Profiling relied on immunoSEQ multiplex PCR, and the TCRdb table lists in-frame clones only, not all of them. V and J calls and clone size follow that table, whereas D and trimming were derived from the DNA. The data hold some 110,000 clones, with roughly 79% observed a single time.

This clonotype was obtained from a woman aged 30 to 39 in good health and CMV-seronegative. Sequencing was done on a sample of PBMCs. The chain employs TRBV27 and TRBJ1-4, with D possibly TRBD1 on 6 matching bases. The CDR3 bases are TGTGCCAGCAGTGACGAGGGACACTCACTGGGAGAAAAACTGTTTTTT. This sequence encodes CASSDEGHSLGEKLFF.